The TCR beta chain under discussion was sequenced for a study of blood T cell repertoires in COVID-19. Study summary: Donors in the United States, Italy and Spain gave samples during acute or convalescent COVID-19. PBMCs, B-cell-depleted T cells, or T cells were the source of the cDNA or gDNA that made up the material.

V dropped 5 bases and J dropped 10; count of bases not matched to a gene: 6. The length of the CDR3 is 14 residues. Germline lookup yields CDR1 MGHDK and CDR2 SYGVNS. In the original processing: How many nucleated cells were present was estimated from reference gene primer amplification. Clones were sequenced by immunoSEQ multiplex PCR, and TCRdb holds only the in-frame ones, with some missing. V and J calls and clone size are as listed in that table; D and trimming were resolved from the DNA. The sample has around 170,000 clones, roughly four fifths seen once. V is TRBV25-1 and J is TRBJ1-6; 9 nucleotides align to TRBD1. The material sequenced was peripheral blood. The sequence was collected from a man in his sixties or seventies who had recovered from COVID-19. CDR3 residues: CASSTGGARSPLHF. In nucleotides, the CDR3 is TGTGCCAGCAGTACAGGGGGCGCTCGGTCACCCCTCCACTTT.